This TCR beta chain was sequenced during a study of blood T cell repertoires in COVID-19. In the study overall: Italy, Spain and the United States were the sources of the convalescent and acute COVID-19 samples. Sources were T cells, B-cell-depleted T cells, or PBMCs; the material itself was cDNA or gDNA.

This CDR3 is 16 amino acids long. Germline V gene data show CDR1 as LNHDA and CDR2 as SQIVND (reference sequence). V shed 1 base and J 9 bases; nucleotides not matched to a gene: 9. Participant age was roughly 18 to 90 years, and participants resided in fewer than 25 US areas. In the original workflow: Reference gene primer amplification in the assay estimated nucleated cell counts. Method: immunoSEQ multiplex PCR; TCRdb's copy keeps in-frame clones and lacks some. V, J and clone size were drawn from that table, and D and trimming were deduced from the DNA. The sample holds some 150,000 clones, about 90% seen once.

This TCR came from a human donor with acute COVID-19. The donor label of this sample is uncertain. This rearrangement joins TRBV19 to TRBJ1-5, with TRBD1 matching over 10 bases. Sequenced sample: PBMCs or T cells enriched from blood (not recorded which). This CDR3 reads CASSIGDRGHSMPQHF. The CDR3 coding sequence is TGTGCCAGTAGTATAGGGGACAGGGGCCATAGTATGCCCCAGCATTTT.